The rows below give T cell receptor beta chains drawn from one sample of a study of cytomegalovirus exposure and HLA in healthy donors. The protocol was immunoSEQ multiplex PCR, while the TCRdb copy is restricted to in-frame clones and leaves out a portion. This sample has 95,000 to 100,000 clones, with 77% found just once. Sequenced sample: PBMCs. Every receptor here comes from a female donor in good health and CMV-seronegative. CDR3s include the opening cysteine and the closing phenylalanine or tryptophan. A D gene is named only where the DNA matches it firmly. The size entry is marked missing in some rows and otherwise reads once, few, many or a size class.

>.|TRBJ2-7|.|TRBV25-1
CASSVGLTRGSEQYF
TGTGCCAGCAGTGTAGGGTTAACACGGGGGAGCGAGCAGTACTTC
>.|TRBJ1-1|.|TRBV7-6
CASSLGFGGRHLMNTEAFF
TGTGCCAGCAGCTTAGGGTTTGGCGGCCGTCACTTAATGAACACTGAAGCTTTCTTT
>.|TRBJ1-2|.|TRBV27
CASSLWQGIRYGGYTF
TGTGCCAGCAGTTTATGGCAGGGGATCCGATATGGCGGCTACACCTTC
>.|TRBJ2-5|.|TRBV11-1
CASSAARILQETQYF
TGTGCCAGCAGCGCGGCCCGCATTTTACAAGAGACCCAGTACTTC
>.|TRBJ2-4|TRBD2|TRBV29-1
CSSRLAGQNIQYF
TGCAGCTCCCGACTAGCAGGACAAAACATTCAGTACTTC
>few|TRBJ2-7|TRBD2|TRBV28
CASSRTSGSGGYEQYF
TGTGCCAGCAGCCGGACTAGCGGGAGTGGTGGCTACGAGCAGTACTTC
>.|TRBJ1-1|TRBD1|TRBV29-1
CSANGQGGGGTEAFF
TGCAGCGCCAATGGACAGGGTGGGGGAGGCACTGAAGCTTTCTTT
>.|TRBJ1-2|TRBD1|TRBV30
CAWTVPGQTYGYTF
TGTGCCTGGACAGTTCCGGGACAGACCTATGGCTACACCTTC
>.|TRBJ1-5|TRBD1|TRBV11-2
CASSLGQGVGQPQHF
TGTGCCAGCAGCTTAGGGCAGGGGGTGGGTCAGCCCCAGCATTTT
>.|TRBJ1-4|TRBD1|TRBV19
CASSQSTGYEKLFF
TGTGCCAGTAGTCAATCGACAGGGTACGAAAAACTGTTTTTT
>.|TRBJ1-1|.|TRBV9
CASSVTRNTEAFF
TGTGCCAGCAGCGTGACTAGGAACACTGAAGCTTTCTTT
>.|TRBJ1-5|.|TRBV28
CASSLPGTRSNQPQHF
TGTGCCAGCAGTTTACCAGGGACAAGAAGCAATCAGCCCCAGCATTTT
>.|TRBJ2-3|TRBD2|TRBV9
CASSVDAGGPYTQYF
TGTGCCAGCAGCGTAGACGCGGGGGGGCCGTATACGCAGTATTTT
>.|TRBJ2-5|.|TRBV7-2
CASSQSGGETQYF
TGTGCCAGCAGCCAGAGTGGCGGGGAGACCCAGTACTTC
>.|TRBJ1-2|TRBD1|TRBV6-5
CASTGGQGGSYGYTF
TGTGCCAGCACGGGAGGACAGGGAGGAAGCTATGGCTACACCTTC
>.|TRBJ2-3|TRBD2|TRBV5-1
CASSLAKVAGGQGDTQYF
TGCGCCAGCAGCTTGGCCAAGGTAGCGGGAGGTCAGGGAGATACGCAGTATTTT
>.|TRBJ1-1|.|TRBV10-3
CAIRAGPGEAFF
TGTGCCATCAGGGCGGGCCCGGGTGAAGCTTTCTTT